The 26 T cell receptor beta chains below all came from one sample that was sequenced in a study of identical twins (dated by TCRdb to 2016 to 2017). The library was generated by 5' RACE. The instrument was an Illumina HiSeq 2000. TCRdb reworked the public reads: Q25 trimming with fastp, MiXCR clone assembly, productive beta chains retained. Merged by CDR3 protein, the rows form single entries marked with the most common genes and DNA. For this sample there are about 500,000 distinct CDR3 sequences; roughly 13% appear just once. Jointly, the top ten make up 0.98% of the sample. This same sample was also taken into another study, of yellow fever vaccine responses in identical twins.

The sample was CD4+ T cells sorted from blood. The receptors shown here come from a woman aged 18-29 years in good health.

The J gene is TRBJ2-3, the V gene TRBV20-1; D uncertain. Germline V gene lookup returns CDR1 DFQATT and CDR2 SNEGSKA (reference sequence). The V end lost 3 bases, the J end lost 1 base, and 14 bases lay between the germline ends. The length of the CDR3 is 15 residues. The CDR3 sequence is CSASPPQTRTDTQYF. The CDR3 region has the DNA TGCAGTGCTAGTCCCCCGCAGACACGCACAGATACGCAGTATTTT.

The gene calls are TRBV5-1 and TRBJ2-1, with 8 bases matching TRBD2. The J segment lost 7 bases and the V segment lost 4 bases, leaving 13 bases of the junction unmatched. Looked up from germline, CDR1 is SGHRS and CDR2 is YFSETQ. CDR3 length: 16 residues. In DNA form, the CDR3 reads TGCGCCAGCAGCCCGGCCAGAGCGGGAGACTTGAATGAGCAGTTCTTC. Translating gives CASSPARAGDLNEQFF.

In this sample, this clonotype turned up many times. The CDR3 protein is CASSPLTSGHNEQFF. CDR3 nucleotides: TGTGCCAGCAGCCCTTTGACTAGCGGGCACAATGAGCAGTTCTTC. V usage is TRBV4-2 and J usage is TRBJ2-1; 10 bases match TRBD2. V lost 4 bases and J lost 5; bases outside the gene matches: 5. The germline V gene has CDR1 LGHNA and CDR2 YNFKEQ. There are 15 residues in the CDR3.

CDR3 DNA: TGTGCCAGCAGCCAAGGGGGTCACAATGAGCAGTTCTTC. This translates into CASSQGGHNEQFF. This rearrangement joins TRBV3-1 to TRBJ2-1; no firm D call. This CDR3 spans 13 amino acids. Deletions cut 1 base from V and 5 bases from J, with 6 bases between. CDR1 and CDR2 (germline): LGHDT, YNNKEL (reference sequence).

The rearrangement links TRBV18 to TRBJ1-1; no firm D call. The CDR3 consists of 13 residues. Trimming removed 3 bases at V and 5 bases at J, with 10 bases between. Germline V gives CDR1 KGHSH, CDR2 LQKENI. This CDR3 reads CASSPGLGTEAFF. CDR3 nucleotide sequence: TGTGCCAGCTCACCTGGACTTGGGACTGAAGCTTTCTTT.

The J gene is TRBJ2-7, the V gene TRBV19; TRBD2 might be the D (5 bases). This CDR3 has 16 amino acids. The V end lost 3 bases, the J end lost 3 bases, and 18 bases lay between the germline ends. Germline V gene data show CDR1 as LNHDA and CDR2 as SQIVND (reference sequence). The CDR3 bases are TGTGCCAGTAGTATTTTAGGACGGGAACCCCTCTACGAGCAGTACTTC. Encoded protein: CASSILGREPLYEQYF.

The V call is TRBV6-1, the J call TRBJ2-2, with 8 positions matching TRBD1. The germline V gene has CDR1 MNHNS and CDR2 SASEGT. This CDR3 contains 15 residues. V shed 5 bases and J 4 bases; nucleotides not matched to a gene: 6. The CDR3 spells CASSPRTGSTGELFF. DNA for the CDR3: TGTGCCAGCAGTCCACGGACAGGGAGCACCGGGGAGCTGTTTTTT.

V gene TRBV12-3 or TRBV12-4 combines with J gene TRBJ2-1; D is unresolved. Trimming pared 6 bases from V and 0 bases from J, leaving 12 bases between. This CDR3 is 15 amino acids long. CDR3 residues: CASSSSSSSYNEQFF. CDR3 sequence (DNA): TGTGCCAGCAGCAGCAGTAGTAGCTCCTACAATGAGCAGTTCTTC.

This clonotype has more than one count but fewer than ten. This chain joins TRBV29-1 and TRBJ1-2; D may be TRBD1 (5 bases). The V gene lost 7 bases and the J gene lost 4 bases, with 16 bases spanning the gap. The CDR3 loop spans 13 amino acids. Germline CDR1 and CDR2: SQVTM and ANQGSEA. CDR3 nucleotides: TGCAGCGCACGACCACAGGCCAGCTATGGCTACACCTTC. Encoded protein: CSARPQASYGYTF.

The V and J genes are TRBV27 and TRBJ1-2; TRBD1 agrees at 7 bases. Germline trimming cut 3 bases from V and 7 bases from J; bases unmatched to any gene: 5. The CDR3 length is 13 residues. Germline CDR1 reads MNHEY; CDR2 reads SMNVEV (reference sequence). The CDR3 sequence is CASSFGGGGGYTF. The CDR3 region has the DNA TGTGCCAGCAGTTTCGGAGGGGGCGGTGGCTACACCTTC.

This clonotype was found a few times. The CDR3 sequence is CASSLALAVTGELFF. The CDR3, as DNA: TGTGCCAGCAGCTTAGCGTTAGCTGTTACCGGGGAGCTGTTTTTT. The rearrangement links TRBV7-2 to TRBJ2-2; D is undetermined. Trimming removed 0 bases from V and 5 bases from J, with 10 bases in between. The CDR3 loop spans 15 amino acids. Germline CDR1 and CDR2: SGHTA and FQGNSA.

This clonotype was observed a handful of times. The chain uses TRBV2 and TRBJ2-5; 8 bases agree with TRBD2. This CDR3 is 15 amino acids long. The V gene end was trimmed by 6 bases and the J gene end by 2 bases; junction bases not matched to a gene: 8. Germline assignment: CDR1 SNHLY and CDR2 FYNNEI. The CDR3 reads CASSPDSGKQETQYF. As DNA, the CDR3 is TGTGCCAGCAGCCCAGATAGCGGGAAACAAGAGACCCAGTACTTC.

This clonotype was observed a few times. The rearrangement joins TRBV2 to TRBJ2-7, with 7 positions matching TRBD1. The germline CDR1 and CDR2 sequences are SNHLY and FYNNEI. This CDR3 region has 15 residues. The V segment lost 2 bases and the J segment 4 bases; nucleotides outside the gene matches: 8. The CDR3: CASSELTGTRYEQYF. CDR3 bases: TGTGCCAGCAGTGAACTGACAGGGACGAGGTACGAGCAGTACTTC. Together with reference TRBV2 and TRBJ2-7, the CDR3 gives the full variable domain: EPEVTQTPSHQVTQMGQEVILRCVPISNHLYFYWYRQILGQKVEFLVSFYNNEISEKSEIFDDQFSVERPDGSNFTLKIRSTKLEDSAMYFCASSELTGTRYEQYFGPGTRLTVT.

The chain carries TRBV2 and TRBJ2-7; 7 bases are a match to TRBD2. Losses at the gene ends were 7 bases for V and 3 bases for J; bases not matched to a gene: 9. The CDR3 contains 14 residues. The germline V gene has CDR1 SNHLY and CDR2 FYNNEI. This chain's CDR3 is CASTAGVGIYEQYF. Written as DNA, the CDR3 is TGTGCCAGCACTGCGGGGGTGGGAATCTACGAGCAGTACTTC.

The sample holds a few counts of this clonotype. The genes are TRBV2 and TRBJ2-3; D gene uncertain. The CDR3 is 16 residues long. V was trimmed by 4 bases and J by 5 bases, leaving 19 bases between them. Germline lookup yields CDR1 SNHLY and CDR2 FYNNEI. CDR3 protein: CASSGVRGKGIDTQYF. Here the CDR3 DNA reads TGTGCCAGCAGTGGAGTGCGCGGAAAAGGGATAGATACGCAGTATTTT.

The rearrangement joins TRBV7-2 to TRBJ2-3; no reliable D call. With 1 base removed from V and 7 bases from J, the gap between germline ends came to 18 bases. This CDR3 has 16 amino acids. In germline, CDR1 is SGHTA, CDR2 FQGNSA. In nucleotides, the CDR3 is TGTGCCAGCAGCTTAGAGGCCGTTAGATCGTTTCATACGCAGTATTTT. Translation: CASSLEAVRSFHTQYF.

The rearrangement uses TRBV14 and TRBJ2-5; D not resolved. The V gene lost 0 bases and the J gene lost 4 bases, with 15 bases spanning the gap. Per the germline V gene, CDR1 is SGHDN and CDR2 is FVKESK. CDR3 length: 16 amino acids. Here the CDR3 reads CASSQDLVGRGETQYF. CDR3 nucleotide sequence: TGTGCCAGCAGCCAAGATCTGGTCGGTAGAGGAGAGACCCAGTACTTC.

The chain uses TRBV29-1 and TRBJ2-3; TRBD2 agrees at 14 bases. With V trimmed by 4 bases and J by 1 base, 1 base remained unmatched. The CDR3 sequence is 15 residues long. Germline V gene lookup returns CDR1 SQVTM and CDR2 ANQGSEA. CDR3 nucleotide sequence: TGCAGCGTTGCGACTAGCGGGGGGGGCACAGATACGCAGTATTTT. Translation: CSVATSGGGTDTQYF.

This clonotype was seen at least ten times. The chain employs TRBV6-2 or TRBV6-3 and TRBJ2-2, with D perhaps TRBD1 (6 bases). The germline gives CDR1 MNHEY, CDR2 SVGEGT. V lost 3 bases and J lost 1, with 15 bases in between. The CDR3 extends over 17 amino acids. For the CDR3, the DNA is TGTGCCAGCAGTTATCCTACAGGGTTCCTGAACACCGGGGAGCTGTTTTTT. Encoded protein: CASSYPTGFLNTGELFF.

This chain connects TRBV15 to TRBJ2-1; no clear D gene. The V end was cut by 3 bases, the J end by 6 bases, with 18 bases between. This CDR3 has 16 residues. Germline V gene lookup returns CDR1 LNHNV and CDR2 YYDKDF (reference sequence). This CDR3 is CATSSPIRRWPNEQFF. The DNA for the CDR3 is TGTGCCACCAGCAGCCCTATTCGTCGTTGGCCCAATGAGCAGTTCTTC.

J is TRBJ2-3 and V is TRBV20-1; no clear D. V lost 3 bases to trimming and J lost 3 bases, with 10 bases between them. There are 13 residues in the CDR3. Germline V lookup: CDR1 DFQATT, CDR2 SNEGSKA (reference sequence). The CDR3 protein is CSARSLGTDTQYF. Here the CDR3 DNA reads TGCAGTGCTAGGAGTCTTGGGACAGATACGCAGTATTTT.

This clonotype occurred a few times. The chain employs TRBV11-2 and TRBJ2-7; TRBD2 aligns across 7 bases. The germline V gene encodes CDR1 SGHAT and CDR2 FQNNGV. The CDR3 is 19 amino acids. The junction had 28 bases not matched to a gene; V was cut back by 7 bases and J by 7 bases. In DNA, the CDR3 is TGTGCCAGCATCCCTGTTCGGTGGGGGGGGACTCAGACTCCTAGTGAGCAGTACTTC. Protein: CASIPVRWGGTQTPSEQYF.

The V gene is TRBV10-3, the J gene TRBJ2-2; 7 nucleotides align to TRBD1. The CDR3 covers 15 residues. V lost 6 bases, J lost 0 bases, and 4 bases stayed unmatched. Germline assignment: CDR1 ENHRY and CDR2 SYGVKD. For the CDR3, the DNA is TGTGCCATCAGCGGGACAGTCGCGAACACCGGGGAGCTGTTTTTT. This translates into CAISGTVANTGELFF.

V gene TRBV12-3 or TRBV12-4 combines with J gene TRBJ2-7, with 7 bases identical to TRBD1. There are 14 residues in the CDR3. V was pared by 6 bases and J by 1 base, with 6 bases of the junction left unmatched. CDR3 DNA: TGTGCCAGCAGCAAGACAGGGACATCCTACGAGCAGTACTTC. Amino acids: CASSKTGTSYEQYF.

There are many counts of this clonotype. The chain's CDR3 is CASSRRTGTGNTIYF. CDR3 coding DNA: TGTGCCAGCAGTCGTCGGACAGGGACTGGAAACACCATATATTTT. This chain uses TRBV6-2 or TRBV6-3 with TRBJ1-3; the match to TRBD1 covers 8 bases. Germline assignment: CDR1 MNHEY and CDR2 SVGEGT. V was pared by 5 bases and J by 2 bases, with 5 bases of the junction left unmatched. The CDR3 extends over 15 amino acids.

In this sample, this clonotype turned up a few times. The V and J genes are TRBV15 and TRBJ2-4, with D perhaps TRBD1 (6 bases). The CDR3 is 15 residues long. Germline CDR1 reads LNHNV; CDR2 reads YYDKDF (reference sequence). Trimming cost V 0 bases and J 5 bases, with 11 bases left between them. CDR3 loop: CATSREQGGQNIQYF. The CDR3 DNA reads TGTGCCACCAGCAGAGAACAGGGTGGCCAAAACATTCAGTACTTC.